The 25 T cell receptor beta chains given below trace back to one sample, sequenced in a study of vaccination effects on CD4 cells after COVID-19. Which antigens these TCRs recognize remains unknown. Clones were read by immunoSEQ multiplex PCR, and TCRdb kept only the in-frame ones, dropping some. The sample shows 35,000 to 50,000 clones, around 76% of them seen only once. Sequencing was preceded by expansion of antigen-specific CD4+ T cells with viral peptide pools in the ViraFEST assay. When around nine days of culture had elapsed, CD4+ T cells were isolated. None of these healthy vaccinees had been infected with SARS-CoV-2 before vaccination. The sequences come from CD4+ T cells from PBMCs cultured with SARS-CoV-2 spike peptides, collected before COVID-19 vaccination. These TCRs come from a human donor who received a COVID-19 vaccine.

This clone was seen just once. The chain employs TRBV18 and TRBJ2-3; 7 nucleotides line up with TRBD2. Germline V gene data show CDR1 as KGHSH and CDR2 as LQKENI. CDR3 length equals 15 residues. Trimming cost V 1 base and J 3 bases; bases outside gene matches: 4. The CDR3 DNA follows: TGTGCCAGCTCACCACTCGGGGAGGGGACAGATACGCAGTATTTT. Protein: CASSPLGEGTDTQYF.

This clone appeared once. The V and J genes are TRBV10-2 and TRBJ2-1; D may be TRBD1 (5 bases). The CDR3 is 11 residues long. Germline V gene data show CDR1 as WSHSY and CDR2 as SAAADI. V lost 6 bases, J lost 9 bases, and 9 bases lay in between. The CDR3 DNA follows: TGCGCCAGCAGAAGGGGCTCTGAGCAGTTCTTC. Protein sequence: CASRRGSEQFF.

This clone has only a few counts. This chain uses TRBV30 with TRBJ2-1; D uncertain. The CDR3 totals 14 residues. V shed 4 bases and J shed 9 bases, with 19 bases lying between them. The V gene's germline CDR1 is GTSNPN and CDR2 SVGIG (reference sequence). The CDR3 protein is CAWNSPQAVIEQFF. The CDR3, as DNA: TGTGCCTGGAATTCCCCCCAGGCAGTTATTGAGCAGTTCTTC.

This chain uses TRBV5-8 with TRBJ2-1; D gene uncertain. The germline gives CDR1 SGHTS, CDR2 YDEGEE. Trimming removed 7 bases at V and 7 bases at J, with 6 bases between. The CDR3 runs to 10 residues. CDR3: CASPGNEQFF. As DNA, the CDR3 is TGTGCCAGCCCCGGAAATGAGCAGTTCTTC.

The chain joins TRBV9 to TRBJ1-5, with D possibly matching TRBD1 (5 bases). CDR3 size: 15 residues. Germline lookup yields CDR1 SGDLS and CDR2 YYNGEE. V lost 6 bases, J lost 2 bases, and 15 bases lay in between. The CDR3 bases are TGTGCCAGCACTCGGGGGATGGGTGGCAATCAGCCCCAGCATTTT. Its protein product is CASTRGMGGNQPQHF.

The genes are TRBV6-5 and TRBJ2-7, with unresolved D. The CDR3 is made up of 11 amino acids. The ends were cut back, 6 bases at V and 4 bases at J, with 7 bases in the middle. CDR1 is MNHEY, CDR2 SVGAGI, per germline. CDR3 sequence: CASRQTYEQYV. As DNA, the CDR3 is TGTGCCAGCAGACAGACTTACGAGCAGTACGTC.

This sequence joins TRBV19 and TRBJ1-6; 7 positions match TRBD1. The CDR3 contains 15 residues. The junction had 12 bases not matched to a gene; V was cut back by 6 bases and J by 10 bases. The germline V gene encodes CDR1 LNHDA and CDR2 SQIVND (reference sequence). CDR3 nucleotide sequence: TGTGCCAGTAGCCCTCAGACAGGGTATGAGTCACCCCTCCACTTT. This translates into CASSPQTGYESPLHF.

This chain joins TRBV5-5 and TRBJ2-1; 12 nucleotides match TRBD2. The germline gives CDR1 SGHKS, CDR2 YYEKEE (reference sequence). This CDR3 is 17 amino acids long. J gave up 10 bases and V 1 base, and 12 bases lay outside the gene matches. DNA for the CDR3: TGTGCCAGCAGCTTGATCTCTGGGGCTAGCGGGGGGGCCGAGCAGTTCTTC. Its protein product is CASSLISGASGGAEQFF.

CDR3 nucleotides: TGTGCCAGCCGAGGGGGTCCGAACACCGGGGAGCTGTTTTTT. It translates to CASRGGPNTGELFF. The genes are TRBV18 and TRBJ2-2; a possible D gene is TRBD1 (6 bases). The V end was cut by 8 bases, the J end by 0 bases, with 10 bases between. The CDR3 is 14 residues long. Germline V lookup: CDR1 KGHSH, CDR2 LQKENI.

V gene TRBV15 combines with J gene TRBJ2-7, with a tentative D call TRBD2 (6 bases). This CDR3 has 12 amino acids. Germline CDR1 and CDR2: LNHNV and YYDKDF (reference sequence). With 3 bases removed from V and 7 bases from J, the gap between germline ends came to 10 bases. CDR3 nucleotides: TGTGCCACCAGCAGGCAGGGAGGAGAGCAGTACGTC. Protein product: CATSRQGGEQYV.

The genes are TRBV27 and TRBJ1-1; D ambiguous. V was pared by 4 bases and J by 0 bases, with 12 bases between. This CDR3 comprises 15 residues. CDR1 is MNHEY, CDR2 SMNVEV, per germline (reference sequence). The CDR3 protein is CASSSLMGLNTEAFF. The CDR3 DNA reads TGTGCCAGCAGTTCCCTAATGGGTTTGAACACTGAAGCTTTCTTT.

The gene calls are TRBV18 and TRBJ1-2; tentatively, D is TRBD1 (6 bases). The CDR3 spans 14 residues. Between the trimmed V and J ends, which lost 6 bases and 8 bases, there was a span of 19 bases. CDR1 and CDR2 (germline): KGHSH, LQKENI. The CDR3 DNA reads TGTGCCAGCTCTCTTTCGCAGGGGCTACGCGGCTACACCTTC. This codes for CASSLSQGLRGYTF.

CDR3 amino acids: CASGFTQLSMNTEAFF. Written as DNA, the CDR3 is TGTGCTAGTGGTTTCACACAGCTCTCTATGAACACTGAAGCTTTCTTT. The V gene is TRBV12-5, the J gene TRBJ1-1; D gene ambiguous. The CDR3 is 16 residues long. V lost 3 bases and J 0 bases, leaving 14 bases between the germline ends. The V gene's germline CDR1 is LGHNT and CDR2 FRNRAP.

This clone was detected only once. V gene TRBV6-5 combines with J gene TRBJ1-1; TRBD1 aligns across 8 bases. The CDR3 is 14 residues long. Germline-derived CDR1 and CDR2 are MNHEY and SVGAGI. V trimming: 3 bases; J trimming: 5 bases; junction bases outside the gene matches: 5. CDR3: CASSYGRGQTEAFF. CDR3 DNA sequence: TGTGCCAGCAGTTATGGCAGGGGGCAAACTGAAGCTTTCTTT.

The chain is built from TRBV2 and TRBJ2-5, with 7 positions matching TRBD1. The junction had 6 bases not matched to a gene; V was cut back by 6 bases and J by 2 bases. The CDR3 length is 14 residues. Germline V gene sequence: CDR1 SNHLY, CDR2 FYNNEI. Here the CDR3 DNA reads TGTGCCAGCAGCCTGGGACAGTTACAAGAGACCCAGTACTTC. Its translation is CASSLGQLQETQYF.

The V and J genes are TRBV4-3 and TRBJ1-1, with D maybe TRBD1 (5 bases). The CDR3 contains 13 residues. CDR1 and CDR2 from the germline V gene are LGHNA and YSLEER. V was cut by 4 bases and J by 2 bases, with 8 bases left in between. In DNA, the CDR3 is TGCGCCAGCAGCCGGGACGGAAACACTGAAGCTTTCTTT. Its protein product is CASSRDGNTEAFF.

The rearrangement joins TRBV5-1 to TRBJ2-1; D uncertain. Trimming removed 0 bases from V and 12 bases from J, with 16 bases in between. There are 14 residues in the CDR3. CDR1 is SGHRS and CDR2 is YFSETQ in the germline V gene. The CDR3 loop reads CASSLGTSPPGQFF. The CDR3 region has the DNA TGCGCCAGCAGCTTGGGAACTTCTCCTCCGGGGCAGTTCTTC.

This clone has a handful of counts. The chain has TRBV4-3 and TRBJ1-4; D ambiguous. The CDR3 spans 14 residues. Germline V CDR1 and CDR2: LGHNA, YSLEER. V lost 1 base to trimming and J lost 8 bases, with 11 bases between them. Written as DNA, the CDR3 is TGCGCCAGCAGCCAAGGAAACTCGAGAGAAAAACTGTTTTTT. Amino acid sequence: CASSQGNSREKLFF.

The chain employs TRBV7-8 and TRBJ2-2, with TRBD2 identical over 8 bases. Germline-derived CDR1 and CDR2 are SGHVS and FQNEAQ. Trimming at V came to 4 bases and at J to 2 bases, leaving 6 bases not matched to a gene. The CDR3 totals 16 residues. The CDR3 region is CASSSTSGLNTGELFF. The CDR3, as DNA: TGTGCCAGCAGCTCTACTAGCGGCTTAAACACCGGGGAGCTGTTTTTT.

V and J are TRBV2 and TRBJ2-2, with 12 bases identical to TRBD1. Germline CDR1 reads SNHLY; CDR2 reads FYNNEI. The CDR3 length is 17 residues. The V gene end was trimmed by 3 bases and the J gene end by 5 bases; junction bases not matched to a gene: 7. In nucleotides, the CDR3 is TGTGCCAGCAGTGACCCGGGGGGACAGGGGGCTACCGGGGAGCTGTTTTTT. Its translation: CASSDPGGQGATGELFF.

The chain joins TRBV4-2 to TRBJ2-1; no firm D call. CDR3 length: 14 amino acids. Per germline, CDR1 LGHNA and CDR2 YNFKEQ. V gave up 3 bases and J gave up 4 bases, with 10 bases separating them. Here the CDR3 reads CASSHANSYNEQFF. The CDR3 DNA follows: TGTGCCAGCAGCCATGCTAATTCATACAATGAGCAGTTCTTC.

This clone was observed a handful of times. V usage is TRBV19 and J usage is TRBJ1-2; D remains ambiguous. The V and J ends lost 7 bases and 4 bases respectively, with 16 bases between them. The germline V gene encodes CDR1 LNHDA and CDR2 SQIVND (reference sequence). CDR3 length: 14 residues. The CDR3 DNA follows: TGTGCCAGTACTCATGGGAGGGTGACCTATGGCTACACCTTC. Residues: CASTHGRVTYGYTF.

This chain links TRBV19 with TRBJ1-1, with 9 bases matching TRBD1. This CDR3 comprises 14 residues. The germline gives CDR1 LNHDA, CDR2 SQIVND (reference sequence). Trimming at V came to 7 bases and at J to 4 bases, leaving 7 bases not matched to a gene. The CDR3 sequence: CASTGTGLVTEAFF. The DNA for the CDR3 is TGTGCCAGTACCGGGACAGGGCTCGTCACTGAAGCTTTCTTT. The full variable domain, rest sourced from reference TRBV19 and TRBJ1-1, is DGGITQSPKYLFRKEGQNVTLSCEQNLNHDAMYWYRQDPGQGLRLIYYSQIVNDFQKGDIAEGYSVSREKKESFPLTVTSAQKNPTAFYLCASTGTGLVTEAFFGQGTRLTVV.

Concerning this clone itself: At one end the junction does not follow the germline gene, possibly because of a read error. The chain couples TRBV27 to TRBJ2-2; TRBD2 aligns across 11 bases. The CDR3 is 18 amino acids. Germline CDR1 MNHEY, CDR2 SMNVEV (reference sequence). CDR3 DNA: TGTGCCAGCAGTTTCAGAGGGAGACTAGCGGGGACCTACCGGGGAGCTGTTTTT. This codes for CASSFRGRLAGTYRGAVF.

CDR3 coding DNA: TGTGCCAGCAGCCCCCCGGGGGGGGGCGGCACTGAAGCTTTCTTT. It translates to CASSPPGGGGTEAFF. V is TRBV7-2 and J is TRBJ1-1; a weak D match, TRBD1 (6 bases). The V end lost 5 bases, the J end lost 4 bases, and 17 bases lay between the germline ends. The CDR3 loop spans 15 amino acids. Looked up from germline, CDR1 is SGHTA and CDR2 is FQGNSA.